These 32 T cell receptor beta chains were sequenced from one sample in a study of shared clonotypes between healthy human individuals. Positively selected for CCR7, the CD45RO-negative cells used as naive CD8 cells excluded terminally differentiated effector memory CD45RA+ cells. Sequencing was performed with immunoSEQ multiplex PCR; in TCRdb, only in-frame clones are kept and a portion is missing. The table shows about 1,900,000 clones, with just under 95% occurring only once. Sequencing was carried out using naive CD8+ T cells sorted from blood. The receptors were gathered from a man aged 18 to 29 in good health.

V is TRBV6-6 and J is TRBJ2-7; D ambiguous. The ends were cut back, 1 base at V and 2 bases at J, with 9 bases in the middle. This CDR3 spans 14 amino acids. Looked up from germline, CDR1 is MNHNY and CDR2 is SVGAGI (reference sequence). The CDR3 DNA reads TGTGCCAGCAGTTACTTGGGGATTCCCTACGAGCAGTACTTC. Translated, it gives CASSYLGIPYEQYF.

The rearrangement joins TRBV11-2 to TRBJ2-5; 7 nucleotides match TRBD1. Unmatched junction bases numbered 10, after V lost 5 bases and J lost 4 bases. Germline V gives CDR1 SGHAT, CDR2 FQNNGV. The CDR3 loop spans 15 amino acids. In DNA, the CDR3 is TGTGCCAGCAGCAAACCCCGAGGGGGCGGAGAGACCCAGTACTTC. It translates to CASSKPRGGGETQYF.

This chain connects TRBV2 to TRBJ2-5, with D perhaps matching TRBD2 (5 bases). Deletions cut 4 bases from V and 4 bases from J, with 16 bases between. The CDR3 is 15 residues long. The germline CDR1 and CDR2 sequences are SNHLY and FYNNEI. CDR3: CASSAPTGFGETQYF. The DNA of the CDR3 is TGTGCCAGCAGTGCCCCTACGGGGTTCGGAGAGACCCAGTACTTC.

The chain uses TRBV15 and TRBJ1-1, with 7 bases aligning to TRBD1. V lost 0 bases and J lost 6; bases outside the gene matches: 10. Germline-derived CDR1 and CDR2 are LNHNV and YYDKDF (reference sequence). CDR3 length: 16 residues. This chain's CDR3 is CATSREKSDREAEAFF. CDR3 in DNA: TGTGCCACCAGCAGAGAGAAGTCAGACAGGGAGGCTGAAGCTTTCTTT.

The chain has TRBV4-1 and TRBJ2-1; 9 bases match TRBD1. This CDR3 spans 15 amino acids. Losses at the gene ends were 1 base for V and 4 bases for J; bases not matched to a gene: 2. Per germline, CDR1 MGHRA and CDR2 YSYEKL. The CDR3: CASSQGQGVYNEQFF. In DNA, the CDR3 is TGCGCCAGCAGCCAAGGACAGGGGGTTTACAATGAGCAGTTCTTC.

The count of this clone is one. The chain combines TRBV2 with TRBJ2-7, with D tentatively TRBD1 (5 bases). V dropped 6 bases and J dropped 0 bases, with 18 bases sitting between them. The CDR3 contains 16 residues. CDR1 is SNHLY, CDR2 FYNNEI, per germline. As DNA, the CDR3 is TGTGCCAGCAGATCAATGACAGTACCGAGCTCCTACGAGCAGTACTTC. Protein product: CASRSMTVPSSYEQYF.

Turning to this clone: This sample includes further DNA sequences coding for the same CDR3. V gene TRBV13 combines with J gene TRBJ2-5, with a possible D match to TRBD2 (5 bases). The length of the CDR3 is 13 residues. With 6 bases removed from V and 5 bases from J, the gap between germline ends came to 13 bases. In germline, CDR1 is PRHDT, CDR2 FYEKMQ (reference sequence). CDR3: CASSLTRGETQYF. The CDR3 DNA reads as TGTGCCAGCAGTCTAACTAGAGGGGAGACCCAGTACTTC.

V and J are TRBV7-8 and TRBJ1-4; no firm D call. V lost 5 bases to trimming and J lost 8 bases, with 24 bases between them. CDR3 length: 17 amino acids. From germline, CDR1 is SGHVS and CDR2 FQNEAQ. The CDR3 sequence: CASSPGSYPTIVEKLFF. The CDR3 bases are TGTGCCAGCAGCCCAGGCAGCTATCCTACGATCGTGGAAAAACTGTTTTTT.

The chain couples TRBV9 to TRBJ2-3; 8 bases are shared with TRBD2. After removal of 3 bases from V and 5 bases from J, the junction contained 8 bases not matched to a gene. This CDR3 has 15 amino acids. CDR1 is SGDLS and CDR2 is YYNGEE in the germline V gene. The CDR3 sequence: CASSGLLAAIDTQYF. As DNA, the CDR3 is TGTGCCAGCAGCGGCTTACTAGCGGCGATAGATACGCAGTATTTT.

CDR3 in amino acids: CASSMGQGNSPLHF. CDR3 bases: TGTGCCAGCAGCATGGGACAGGGGAATTCACCCCTCCACTTT. This chain joins TRBV5-5 and TRBJ1-6; 10 bases agree with TRBD1. CDR3 size: 14 residues. Losses at the gene ends were 4 bases for V and 7 bases for J; bases not matched to a gene: 2. The V gene's germline CDR1 is SGHKS and CDR2 YYEKEE (reference sequence).

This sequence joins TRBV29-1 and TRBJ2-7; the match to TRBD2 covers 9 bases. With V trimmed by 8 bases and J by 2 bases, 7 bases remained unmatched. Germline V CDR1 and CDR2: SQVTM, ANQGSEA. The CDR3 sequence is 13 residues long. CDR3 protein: CSSRGGDTYEQYF. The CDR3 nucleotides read TGCAGCTCCCGCGGGGGGGATACCTACGAGCAGTACTTC.

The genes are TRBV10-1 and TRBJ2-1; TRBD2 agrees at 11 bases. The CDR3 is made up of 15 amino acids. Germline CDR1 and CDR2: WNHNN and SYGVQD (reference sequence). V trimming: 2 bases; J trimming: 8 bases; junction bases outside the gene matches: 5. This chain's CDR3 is CASSETSGSLDEQFF. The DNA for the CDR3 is TGCGCCAGCAGTGAGACTAGCGGGAGTTTGGATGAGCAGTTCTTC.

The CDR3 here is CASSGRTGDGYTF. Written as DNA, the CDR3 is TGCGCCAGCAGCGGGCGGACAGGGGATGGCTACACCTTC. The gene calls are TRBV5-1 and TRBJ1-2; 9 nucleotides agree with TRBD1. Per germline, CDR1 SGHRS and CDR2 YFSETQ. V shed 4 bases and J 6 bases; nucleotides not matched to a gene: 4. The CDR3 runs to 13 residues.

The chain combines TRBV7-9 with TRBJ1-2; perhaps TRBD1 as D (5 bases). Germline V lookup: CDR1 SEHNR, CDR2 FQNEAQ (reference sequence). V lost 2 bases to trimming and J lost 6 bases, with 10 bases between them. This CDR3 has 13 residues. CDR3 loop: CASSLPGADGYTF. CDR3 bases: TGTGCCAGCAGCTTACCCGGGGCAGATGGCTACACCTTC.

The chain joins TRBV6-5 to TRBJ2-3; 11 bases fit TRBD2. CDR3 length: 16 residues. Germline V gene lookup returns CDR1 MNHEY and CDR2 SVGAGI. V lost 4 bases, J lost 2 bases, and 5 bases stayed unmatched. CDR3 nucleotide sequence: TGTGCCAGCAGTTCTATAGCGGGGGGGCCCACAGATACGCAGTATTTT. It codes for CASSSIAGGPTDTQYF.

CDR3 residues: CASIAGDYSNQPQHF. CDR3 nucleotides: TGTGCCAGCATAGCGGGGGATTATAGCAATCAGCCCCAGCATTTT. The chain joins TRBV6-6 to TRBJ1-5, with D maybe TRBD1 (5 bases). The V and J ends lost 7 bases and 0 bases respectively, with 13 bases between them. CDR1 and CDR2 (germline): MNHNY, SVGAGI (reference sequence). The CDR3 totals 15 residues.

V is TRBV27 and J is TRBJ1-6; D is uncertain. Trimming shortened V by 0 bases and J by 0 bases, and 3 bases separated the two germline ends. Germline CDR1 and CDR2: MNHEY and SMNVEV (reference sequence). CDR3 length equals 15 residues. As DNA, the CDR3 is TGTGCCAGCAGTTTATCCCTCTCCTATAATTCACCCCTCCACTTT. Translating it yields CASSLSLSYNSPLHF.

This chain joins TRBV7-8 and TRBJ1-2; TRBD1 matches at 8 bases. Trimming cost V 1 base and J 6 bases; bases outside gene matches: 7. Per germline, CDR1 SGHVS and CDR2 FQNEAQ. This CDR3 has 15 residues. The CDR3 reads CASSLDEQGGDGYTF. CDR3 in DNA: TGTGCCAGCAGCTTAGATGAACAGGGGGGAGATGGCTACACCTTC.

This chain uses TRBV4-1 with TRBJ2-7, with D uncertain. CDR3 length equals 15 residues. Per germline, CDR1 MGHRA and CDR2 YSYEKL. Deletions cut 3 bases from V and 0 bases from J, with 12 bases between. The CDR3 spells CASSQNDWLSYEQYF. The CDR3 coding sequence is TGCGCCAGCAGCCAGAACGACTGGCTCTCCTACGAGCAGTACTTC.

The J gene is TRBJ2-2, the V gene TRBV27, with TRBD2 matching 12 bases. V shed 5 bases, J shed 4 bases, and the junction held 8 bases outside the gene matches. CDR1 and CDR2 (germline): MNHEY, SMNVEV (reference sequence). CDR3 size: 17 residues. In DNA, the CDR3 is TGTGCCAGCAGTCCGATGACTAGCGGGGGCCCCACCGGGGAGCTGTTTTTT. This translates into CASSPMTSGGPTGELFF.

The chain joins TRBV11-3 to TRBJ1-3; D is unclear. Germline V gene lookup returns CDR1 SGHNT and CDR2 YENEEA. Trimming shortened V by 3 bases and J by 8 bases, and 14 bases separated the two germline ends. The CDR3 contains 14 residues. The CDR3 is CASSLSYGSDTIYF. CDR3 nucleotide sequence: TGTGCCAGCAGCTTGAGTTATGGATCGGACACCATATATTTT.

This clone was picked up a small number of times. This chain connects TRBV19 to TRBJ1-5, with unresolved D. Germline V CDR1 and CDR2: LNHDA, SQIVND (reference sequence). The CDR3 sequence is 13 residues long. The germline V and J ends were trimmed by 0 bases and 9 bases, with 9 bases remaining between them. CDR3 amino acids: CASSIDPFWPQHF. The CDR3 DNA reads TGTGCCAGTAGTATAGACCCCTTCTGGCCCCAGCATTTT.

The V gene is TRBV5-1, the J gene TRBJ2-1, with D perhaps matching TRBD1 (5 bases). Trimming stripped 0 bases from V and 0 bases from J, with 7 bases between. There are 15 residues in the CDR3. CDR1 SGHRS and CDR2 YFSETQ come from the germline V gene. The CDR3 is CASSLGQISYNEQFF. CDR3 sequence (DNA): TGCGCCAGCAGCTTGGGACAGATCTCCTACAATGAGCAGTTCTTC.

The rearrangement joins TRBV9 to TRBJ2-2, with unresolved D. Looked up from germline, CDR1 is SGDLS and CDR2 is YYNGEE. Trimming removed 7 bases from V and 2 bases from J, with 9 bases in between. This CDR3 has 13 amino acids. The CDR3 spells CASRPPNTGELFF. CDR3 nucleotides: TGTGCCAGCCGCCCACCCAACACCGGGGAGCTGTTTTTT.

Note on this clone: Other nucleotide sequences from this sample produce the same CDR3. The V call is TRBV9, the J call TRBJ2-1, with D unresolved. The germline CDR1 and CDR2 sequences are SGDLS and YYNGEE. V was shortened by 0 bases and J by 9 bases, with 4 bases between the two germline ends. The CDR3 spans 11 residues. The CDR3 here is CASSVGSEQFF. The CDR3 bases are TGTGCCAGCAGCGTAGGGAGTGAGCAGTTCTTC.

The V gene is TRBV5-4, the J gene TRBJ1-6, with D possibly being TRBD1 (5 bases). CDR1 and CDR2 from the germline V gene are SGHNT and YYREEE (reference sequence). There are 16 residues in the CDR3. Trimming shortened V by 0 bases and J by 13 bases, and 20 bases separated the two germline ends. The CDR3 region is CASSLGEGGGYVPLHF. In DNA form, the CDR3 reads TGTGCCAGCAGCTTGGGGGAGGGTGGGGGGTATGTTCCCCTCCACTTT.

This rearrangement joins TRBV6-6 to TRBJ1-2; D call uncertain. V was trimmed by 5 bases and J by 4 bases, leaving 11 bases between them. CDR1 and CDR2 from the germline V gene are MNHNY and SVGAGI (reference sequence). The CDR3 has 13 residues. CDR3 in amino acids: CASSNGPGYGYTF. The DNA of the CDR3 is TGTGCCAGCAGTAATGGCCCGGGCTATGGCTACACCTTC.

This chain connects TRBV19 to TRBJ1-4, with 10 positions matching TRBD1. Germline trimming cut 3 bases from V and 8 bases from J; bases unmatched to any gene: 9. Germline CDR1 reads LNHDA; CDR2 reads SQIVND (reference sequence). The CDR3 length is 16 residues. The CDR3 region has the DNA TGTGCCAGTAGTATTCGGCCGGGACAGGGGCCCGAAAAACTGTTTTTT. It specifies CASSIRPGQGPEKLFF. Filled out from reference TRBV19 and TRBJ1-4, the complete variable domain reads DGGITQSPKYLFRKEGQNVTLSCEQNLNHDAMYWYRQDPGQGLRLIYYSQIVNDFQKGDIAEGYSVSREKKESFPLTVTSAQKNPTAFYLCASSIRPGQGPEKLFFGSGTQLSVL.

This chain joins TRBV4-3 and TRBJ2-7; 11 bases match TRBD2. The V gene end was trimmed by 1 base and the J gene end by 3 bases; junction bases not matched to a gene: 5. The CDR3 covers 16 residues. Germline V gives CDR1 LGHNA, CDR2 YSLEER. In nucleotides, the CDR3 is TGCGCCAGCAGCCAAGTACTAGCGGGAGCAGGCTACGAGCAGTACTTC. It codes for CASSQVLAGAGYEQYF.

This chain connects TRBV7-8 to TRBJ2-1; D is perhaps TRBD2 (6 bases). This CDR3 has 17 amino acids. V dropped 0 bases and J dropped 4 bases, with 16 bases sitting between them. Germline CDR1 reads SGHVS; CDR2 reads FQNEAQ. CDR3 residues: CASSLAGLSRGYNEQFF. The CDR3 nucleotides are TGTGCCAGCAGCTTAGCGGGACTCAGTAGGGGATACAATGAGCAGTTCTTC.

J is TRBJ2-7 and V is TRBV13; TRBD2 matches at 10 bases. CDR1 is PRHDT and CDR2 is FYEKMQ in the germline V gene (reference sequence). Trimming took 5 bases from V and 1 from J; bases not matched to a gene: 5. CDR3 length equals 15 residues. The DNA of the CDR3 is TGTGCCAGCAGCCCGGGACTAGCGCAATCCTACGAGCAGTACTTC. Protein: CASSPGLAQSYEQYF.

The CDR3 DNA reads as TGCGCCAGCAGCCAAAATCACCTAGACGCAAGCTCCTACGAGCAGTACTTC. As protein: CASSQNHLDASSYEQYF. The chain joins TRBV4-1 to TRBJ2-7; D is unresolved. CDR1 MGHRA and CDR2 YSYEKL come from the germline V gene. V dropped 2 bases and J dropped 0 bases, with 17 bases sitting between them. This CDR3 contains 17 residues.